Below are 10 T cell receptor beta chains sequenced from a single sample in a study of T-cell memory formation after mild COVID-19. Via MiXCR, TCRdb re-called the 5' RACE reads, giving one row per CDR3 protein. The sample holds under 300,000 distinct CDR3 sequences, roughly 18% seen once. The source material was PBMCs or a T cell subset sorted from them (not recorded which). These receptors were obtained from a young man who had mild COVID-19 (a few samples of this study predate the infection). Cell type and time point are not known.

V gene TRBV29-1 combines with J gene TRBJ1-4; possible D gene TRBD1, 6 bases. The CDR3 covers 13 residues. V gave up 4 bases and J gave up 4 bases, with 10 bases separating them. The germline CDR1 and CDR2 sequences are SQVTM and ANQGSEA. Written as DNA, the CDR3 is TGCAGCGTTGCCCGGGGGCTTAATGAAAAACTGTTTTTT. Its translation: CSVARGLNEKLFF.

V gene TRBV19 combines with J gene TRBJ1-6, with 8 bases identical to TRBD1. The J segment lost 7 bases and the V segment lost 7 bases, leaving 6 bases of the junction unmatched. Germline CDR1 LNHDA, CDR2 SQIVND (reference sequence). The CDR3 is 14 amino acids. CDR3 sequence: CASTMTGENSPLHF. The CDR3 DNA reads as TGTGCCAGTACGATGACAGGGGAAAATTCACCCCTCCACTTT.

This clonotype has just a few counts. The chain employs TRBV20-1 and TRBJ1-1; no definite D call. The V end was cut by 2 bases, the J end by 3 bases, with 16 bases between. Germline CDR1 reads DFQATT; CDR2 reads SNEGSKA (reference sequence). The CDR3 contains 15 residues. The CDR3 reads CSARLSSVPYTEAFF. The CDR3 DNA follows: TGCAGTGCTAGACTGTCTAGCGTCCCGTACACTGAAGCTTTCTTT.

This clonotype was seen a few times. This CDR3 reads CASRSMAGLGEQYV. CDR3 sequence (DNA): TGTGCCAGCAGGTCGATGGCAGGGCTGGGTGAGCAGTACGTC. This chain joins TRBV7-8 and TRBJ2-7; D possibly corresponds to TRBD1 (5 bases). V lost 6 bases and J lost 7, with 19 bases in between. CDR1 is SGHVS, CDR2 FQNEAQ, per germline. The CDR3 length is 14 residues.

This chain connects TRBV4-2 to TRBJ2-3; 13 nucleotides line up with TRBD2. This CDR3 has 20 amino acids. J lost 0 bases, V lost 0 bases, and 9 bases had no gene match. The germline V gene has CDR1 LGHNA and CDR2 YNFKEQ. CDR3 nucleotides: TGTGCCAGCAGCCAAGAAGGTCCAACTAGCGGGGGGGCTAGCACAGATACGCAGTATTTT. Protein sequence: CASSQEGPTSGGASTDTQYF.

V gene TRBV2 combines with J gene TRBJ2-2, with a possible D match to TRBD2 (6 bases). The germline V gene encodes CDR1 SNHLY and CDR2 FYNNEI. V shed 4 bases and J shed 5 bases, with 11 bases lying between them. CDR3 length: 14 amino acids. In DNA form, the CDR3 reads TGTGCCAGCAGTGGGGCCCGGGGGACCGGGGAGCTGTTTTTT. It yields the protein CASSGARGTGELFF.

V and J are TRBV7-2 and TRBJ1-1; D remains ambiguous. CDR3 length: 14 residues. V was clipped by 7 bases and J by 4 bases, with 16 bases between them. Germline CDR1 reads SGHTA; CDR2 reads FQGNSA. The CDR3 protein is CASTWVGRGTEAFF. Here the CDR3 DNA reads TGTGCCAGCACCTGGGTGGGCCGAGGCACTGAAGCTTTCTTT. Full variable domain (rest looked up from reference TRBV7-2 and TRBJ1-1): GAGVSQSPSNKVTEKGKDVELRCDPISGHTALYWYRQSLGQGLEFLIYFQGNSAPDKSGLPSDRFSAERTGGSVSTLTIQRTQQEDSAVYLCASTWVGRGTEAFFGQGTRLTVV.

The chain employs TRBV11-2 and TRBJ2-1, with TRBD2 identical over 10 bases. The CDR3 totals 16 residues. Germline CDR1 and CDR2: SGHAT and FQNNGV. Losses at the gene ends were 4 bases for V and 12 bases for J; bases not matched to a gene: 15. The CDR3 region has the DNA TGTGCCAGCAGCTCAAGTCGGCTAGCGGGGGAGTGGGGGCAGTTCTTC. It is translated as CASSSSRLAGEWGQFF.

This sequence joins TRBV7-2 and TRBJ2-2; the match to TRBD1 covers 8 bases. Germline lookup yields CDR1 SGHTA and CDR2 FQGNSA. V gave up 8 bases and J gave up 2 bases; unmatched junction bases: 19. The CDR3 sequence is 19 residues long. CDR3 DNA: TGTGCCAGCTCTACCCGCCGGGACAGGATATATAGTAACACCGGGGAGCTGTTTTTT. It specifies CASSTRRDRIYSNTGELFF.

The chain has TRBV6-2 or TRBV6-3 and TRBJ2-1; 7 bases line up with TRBD2. The CDR3 totals 16 residues. Trimming took 4 bases from V and 3 from J; bases not matched to a gene: 9. Germline CDR1 reads MNHEY; CDR2 reads SVGEGT. The CDR3 nucleotides read TGTGCCAGCAGTTTCACCCTAGCGGACCTCTACAATGAGCAGTTCTTC. Translated, it gives CASSFTLADLYNEQFF.